This T cell receptor beta chain was observed in a study of T-cell memory formation after mild COVID-19. Study details: Largely donor-specific TCR clusters were found.

In this sample, this clonotype turned up a few times. Its antigen is not identified. TCRdb independently ran MiXCR on the 5' RACE reads; one entry per CDR3 protein. The table includes approximately 40,000 distinct CDR3 sequences, approximately 10% detected once. V was trimmed by 5 bases and J by 3 bases, leaving 19 bases between them. Looked up from germline, CDR1 is SEHNR and CDR2 is FQNEAQ (reference sequence). The CDR3 is 17 amino acids. Notes on the study in general: CD8+ contracting clones occupied EMRA, while CD4+ ones occupied mainly CM and EM. Some responding clones appeared in pre-infection memory, suggesting cross-reactive memory joined.

The genes are TRBV7-9 and TRBJ1-4; possibly TRBD1 for D (6 bases). The sequencing input was PBMCs or a T cell subset sorted from them (not recorded which). The TCR was taken from a man aged 18 to 29 who had mild COVID-19 (a few samples of this study predate the infection). Cell type and time point are not known. DNA for the CDR3: TGTGCCAGCAGCGGTATGACAGGAAGGCTAGCTAATGAAAAACTGTTTTTT. Protein sequence: CASSGMTGRLANEKLFF.